The rows below give T cell receptor beta chains drawn from one sample of a study of T cell responses to AZD1222 COVID-19 vaccine. Profiling relied on immunoSEQ multiplex PCR, and the TCRdb table lists in-frame clones only, not all of them. The data contain over 200,000 clones, roughly 94% of them singletons. Here the sequenced sample was peripheral blood, taken 28 days after the second dose of the MenACWY control vaccine. The source is an adult who received the MenACWY meningococcal vaccine as a control. Each CDR3 is given with its conserved first and last residue. Fields, in order: clone size, J gene, V gene, D gene, CDR3 DNA, CDR3 protein. A D gene is named only where the DNA matches it firmly. The listing skips clone size in some rows; elsewhere it reads once, few, many or a size class.

clone_size: .; j_call: TRBJ2-3; v_call: TRBV7-3; d_call: .; cdr3_nt: TGTGCCAGCAGCTCCCCCCCGCAGCCGCAGTATTTT; cdr3_aa: CASSSPPQPQYF
clone_size: .; j_call: TRBJ1-1; v_call: TRBV28; d_call: .; cdr3_nt: TGTGCCAGCAGTTTATCGGCGGGGTTGAACACTGAAGCTTTCTTT; cdr3_aa: CASSLSAGLNTEAFF
clone_size: .; j_call: TRBJ1-4; v_call: TRBV30; d_call: .; cdr3_nt: TGTGCCTGGAGTGACCGGGAAGGAAAACTGTTTTTT; cdr3_aa: CAWSDREGKLFF
clone_size: .; j_call: TRBJ2-7; v_call: TRBV7-9; d_call: .; cdr3_nt: TGTGCCAGCAGCCGCGGGGACCAGAGTTACGAGCAGTACTTC; cdr3_aa: CASSRGDQSYEQYF
clone_size: .; j_call: TRBJ1-5; v_call: TRBV28; d_call: .; cdr3_nt: TGTGCCAGCAGCGGACCGGGGGAGGGCAATCAGCCCCAGCATTTT; cdr3_aa: CASSGPGEGNQPQHF
clone_size: .; j_call: TRBJ2-5; v_call: TRBV27; d_call: TRBD2; cdr3_nt: TGTGCCAGCAGTATTAGCGGGAGGACCCCAGAGACCCAGTACTTC; cdr3_aa: CASSISGRTPETQYF
clone_size: .; j_call: TRBJ2-1; v_call: TRBV25-1; d_call: TRBD2; cdr3_nt: TGTGCCAGCAGCCCTGAGGGGAGGGCTCCGTTCTTC; cdr3_aa: CASSPEGRAPFF
clone_size: .; j_call: TRBJ2-7; v_call: TRBV28; d_call: TRBD1; cdr3_nt: TGTGCCAGCAGTCCGTCCCTTGGACAGGGGAGCTCCTACGAGCAGTACTTC; cdr3_aa: CASSPSLGQGSSYEQYF
clone_size: .; j_call: TRBJ1-3; v_call: TRBV23-1; d_call: .; cdr3_nt: TGCGCCAGCAGACTGACAGGAAACACCATATATTTT; cdr3_aa: CASRLTGNTIYF
clone_size: once; j_call: TRBJ2-5; v_call: TRBV27; d_call: TRBD2; cdr3_nt: TGTGCCAGCAGTTTATCTCCTAGCGGGAGTGGAGAGACCCAGTACTTC; cdr3_aa: CASSLSPSGSGETQYF
clone_size: .; j_call: TRBJ2-7; v_call: TRBV27; d_call: TRBD2; cdr3_nt: TGTGCCAGCAGAACTCCTGGGCCTAGCGGGAGAAACGAGCAGTACTTC; cdr3_aa: CASRTPGPSGRNEQYF
clone_size: .; j_call: TRBJ2-3; v_call: TRBV12-3/TRBV12-4; d_call: .; cdr3_nt: TGTGCCAGCAGCCTCGACACCACAGATACGCAGTATTTT; cdr3_aa: CASSLDTTDTQYF
clone_size: .; j_call: TRBJ2-1; v_call: TRBV5-1; d_call: .; cdr3_nt: TGCGCCAGCAGCTTGGCTGGCTCCTCGCGGGAGCAGTTCTTC; cdr3_aa: CASSLAGSSREQFF
clone_size: .; j_call: TRBJ2-1; v_call: TRBV3-1/TRBV3-2; d_call: TRBD2; cdr3_nt: TGTGCCAGCAGCCAAGAGCGGGAGTTCTCCTACAATGAGCAGTTCTTC; cdr3_aa: CASSQEREFSYNEQFF
clone_size: .; j_call: TRBJ2-7; v_call: TRBV4-1; d_call: .; cdr3_nt: TGCGCCAGCAGCCAAGAAGGGGGGATAACCTACGAGCAGTACTTC; cdr3_aa: CASSQEGGITYEQYF
clone_size: .; j_call: TRBJ1-6; v_call: TRBV3-1/TRBV3-2; d_call: .; cdr3_nt: TGTGCCAGCAGCCTTAGGGACGGTAATTCACCCCTCCACTTT; cdr3_aa: CASSLRDGNSPLHF
clone_size: once; j_call: TRBJ1-1; v_call: TRBV9; d_call: .; cdr3_nt: TGTGCCAGCAGCGCGGGGACACTTTCGAACACTGAAGCTTTCTTT; cdr3_aa: CASSAGTLSNTEAFF
clone_size: once; j_call: TRBJ2-1; v_call: TRBV24-1; d_call: .; cdr3_nt: TGTGCCACCAGTGATCGGCATGAGCAGTTCTTC; cdr3_aa: CATSDRHEQFF
clone_size: once; j_call: TRBJ2-2; v_call: TRBV7-9; d_call: TRBD2; cdr3_nt: TGTGCCAGCAGCCCACTAGCGGGGGCCGTCTTCCTCACCGGGGAGCTGTTTTTT; cdr3_aa: CASSPLAGAVFLTGELFF
clone_size: .; j_call: TRBJ1-5; v_call: TRBV28; d_call: .; cdr3_nt: TGTGCCAGCAGTTCACCGGGACAAGGGACGGGTCAGCCCCAGCATTTT; cdr3_aa: CASSSPGQGTGQPQHF
clone_size: .; j_call: TRBJ2-7; v_call: TRBV20-1; d_call: .; cdr3_nt: TGCAGTGCTAGTAAAGGGGGCTACGAGCAGTACTTC; cdr3_aa: CSASKGGYEQYF
clone_size: .; j_call: TRBJ1-2; v_call: TRBV28; d_call: TRBD1; cdr3_nt: TGTGCCACCAATATCCCAGGGGGAGGGTATGGCTACACCTTC; cdr3_aa: CATNIPGGGYGYTF
clone_size: .; j_call: TRBJ2-5; v_call: TRBV6-4; d_call: TRBD1; cdr3_nt: TGTGCCAGCAGACTGGACAGGGGGCAAGAGACCCAGTACTTC; cdr3_aa: CASRLDRGQETQYF
clone_size: .; j_call: TRBJ2-5; v_call: TRBV6-1; d_call: .; cdr3_nt: TGTGCCAGCAGTGACATAGGGTTCACAGAGACCCAGTACTTC; cdr3_aa: CASSDIGFTETQYF
clone_size: .; j_call: TRBJ2-2; v_call: TRBV6-1; d_call: .; cdr3_nt: TGTGCCAGCAGTGAATATGAGGGGCGATGGACCGGGGAGCTGTTTTTT; cdr3_aa: CASSEYEGRWTGELFF
clone_size: .; j_call: TRBJ2-3; v_call: TRBV28; d_call: TRBD2; cdr3_nt: TGTGCCAGCAGTCCTACGGGAGCGGGAGGGCCAGATACGCAGTATTTT; cdr3_aa: CASSPTGAGGPDTQYF
clone_size: .; j_call: TRBJ2-2; v_call: TRBV4-2; d_call: .; cdr3_nt: TGTGCCAGCAGCCAACGTCAAAGGACAGAGGTGGCGACCGGGGAGCTGTTTTTT; cdr3_aa: CASSQRQRTEVATGELFF
clone_size: .; j_call: TRBJ1-2; v_call: TRBV28; d_call: TRBD1; cdr3_nt: TGTGCCAGCAAACCTCCCGGGACAGGAGATGGCTACACCTTC; cdr3_aa: CASKPPGTGDGYTF
clone_size: .; j_call: TRBJ1-1; v_call: TRBV6-6; d_call: .; cdr3_nt: TGTGCCACCACACCGTCCGTCACTGAAGCTTTCTTT; cdr3_aa: CATTPSVTEAFF
clone_size: .; j_call: TRBJ2-7; v_call: TRBV11-1; d_call: TRBD2; cdr3_nt: TGTGCCAGCAGCTTACAAGGAGCGGGGGGGGACTACGAGCAGTACTTC; cdr3_aa: CASSLQGAGGDYEQYF
clone_size: once; j_call: TRBJ1-5; v_call: TRBV30; d_call: TRBD1; cdr3_nt: TGTGCCTGGAGGCGACCCCCCGGGACAGGGTTCAATCAGCCCCAGCATTTT; cdr3_aa: CAWRRPPGTGFNQPQHF
clone_size: .; j_call: TRBJ1-4; v_call: TRBV7-3; d_call: .; cdr3_nt: TGTGCCAGCAGCTCCGGACTGAGAGGGAATGAAAAACTGTTTTTT; cdr3_aa: CASSSGLRGNEKLFF
clone_size: .; j_call: TRBJ2-7; v_call: TRBV10-1; d_call: .; cdr3_nt: TGCGCCAGCCACGGGGAGCCCGGGCCGAACTACGAGCAGTACTTC; cdr3_aa: CASHGEPGPNYEQYF
clone_size: .; j_call: TRBJ1-1; v_call: TRBV7-3; d_call: .; cdr3_nt: TGTGCCAGCAGCTTAACTGGGTACACTGAAGCTTTCTTT; cdr3_aa: CASSLTGYTEAFF
clone_size: .; j_call: TRBJ2-7; v_call: TRBV21-1; d_call: .; cdr3_nt: TGTGCCAGCAGCAAGTGGCCCCACGAGCAGTACTTC; cdr3_aa: CASSKWPHEQYF
clone_size: .; j_call: TRBJ2-7; v_call: TRBV28; d_call: .; cdr3_nt: TGTGCCAGCATCGGGAGTAATTACGAGCAGTACTTC; cdr3_aa: CASIGSNYEQYF
clone_size: once; j_call: TRBJ1-6; v_call: TRBV6-5; d_call: TRBD1; cdr3_nt: TGTGCCAGCAGTTTTGACAGGGTATTTTCACCCCTCCACTTT; cdr3_aa: CASSFDRVFSPLHF
clone_size: .; j_call: TRBJ1-1; v_call: TRBV7-3; d_call: .; cdr3_nt: TGTGCCAGCAGCCAAGGGGGCACTGAAGCTTTCTTT; cdr3_aa: CASSQGGTEAFF
clone_size: .; j_call: TRBJ1-5; v_call: TRBV6-5; d_call: TRBD1; cdr3_nt: TGTGCCAGCAGTTACTCGACAGGGGAAGTCAATCAGCCCCAGCATTTT; cdr3_aa: CASSYSTGEVNQPQHF
clone_size: .; j_call: TRBJ1-2; v_call: TRBV10-3; d_call: TRBD1; cdr3_nt: TGTGCCATCAGTGACCAGGGACAGGGAGGTGAGAACTATGGCTACACCTTC; cdr3_aa: CAISDQGQGGENYGYTF